This TCR beta chain was sequenced for a study of OX40 agonist ivuxolimab in advanced cancers. Turning to the study itself: Three individuals attained partial responses, comprising one hepatocellular carcinoma case and two cutaneous melanoma cases.

Clones were read by immunoSEQ multiplex PCR, and TCRdb kept only the in-frame ones, dropping some. This table has tens of thousands of clones, around 82% appearing once. Germline CDR1 and CDR2: SGDLS and YYNGEE. With 0 bases clipped from V and 4 bases from J, the junction kept 8 bases outside the gene matches. This CDR3 comprises 16 residues. Sequences were derived from CD4+ or CD8+ T cells sorted from blood, sampled in a trial of the OX40 agonist ivuxolimab. The V call is TRBV9, the J call TRBJ1-1, with 8 bases matching TRBD1. The TCR was taken from an adult with an advanced solid tumor such as melanoma, head and neck, liver or kidney cancer. The CDR3 region is CASSVGETGDVTEAFF. As DNA, the CDR3 is TGTGCCAGCAGCGTAGGGGAGACAGGGGACGTCACTGAAGCTTTCTTT.